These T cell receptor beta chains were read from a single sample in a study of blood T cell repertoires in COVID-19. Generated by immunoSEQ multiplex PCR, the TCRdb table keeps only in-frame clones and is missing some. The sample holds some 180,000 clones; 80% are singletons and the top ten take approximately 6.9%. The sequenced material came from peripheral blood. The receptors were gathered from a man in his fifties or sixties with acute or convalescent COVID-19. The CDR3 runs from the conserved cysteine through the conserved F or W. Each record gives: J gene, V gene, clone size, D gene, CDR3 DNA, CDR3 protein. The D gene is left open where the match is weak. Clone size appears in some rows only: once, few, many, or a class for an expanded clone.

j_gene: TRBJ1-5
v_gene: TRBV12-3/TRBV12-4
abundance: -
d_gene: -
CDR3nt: TGTGCCAGCAAAGAGAGCAATCAGCCCCAGCATTTT
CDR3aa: CASKESNQPQHF

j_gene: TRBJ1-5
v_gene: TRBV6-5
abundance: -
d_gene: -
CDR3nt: TGTGCCAGCAGTCGAACAGAGTATAGCAATCAGCCCCAGCATTTT
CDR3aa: CASSRTEYSNQPQHF

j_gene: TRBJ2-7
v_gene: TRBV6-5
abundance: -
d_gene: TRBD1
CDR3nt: TGTGCCAGCAGGCCGGGACAGGGCGAGCAGTACTTC
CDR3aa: CASRPGQGEQYF

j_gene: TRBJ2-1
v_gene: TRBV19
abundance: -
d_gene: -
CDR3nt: TGTGCCAGTAGTATTGCAACAGGGAGTGAGCAGTTCTTC
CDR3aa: CASSIATGSEQFF

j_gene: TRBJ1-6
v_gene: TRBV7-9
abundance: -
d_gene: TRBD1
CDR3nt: TGTGCCAGCAGCTTATCCCGGGACAGCGTCCATTCACCCCTCCACTTT
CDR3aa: CASSLSRDSVHSPLHF

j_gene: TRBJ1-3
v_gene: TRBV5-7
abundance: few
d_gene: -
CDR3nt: TGTGCCAGCGGCCCGGGGGGCCCCCGAAACACCATATATTTT
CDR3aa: CASGPGGPRNTIYF

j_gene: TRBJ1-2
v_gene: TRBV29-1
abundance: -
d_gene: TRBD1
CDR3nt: TGCAGCGTTGGACAGGGGGTTTATTATGGCTACACCTTC
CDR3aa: CSVGQGVYYGYTF

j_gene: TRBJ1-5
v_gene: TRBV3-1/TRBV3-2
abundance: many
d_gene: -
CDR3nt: TGTGCCAGCAGCCTCGCCGGTCAGCCCCAGCATTTT
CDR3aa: CASSLAGQPQHF

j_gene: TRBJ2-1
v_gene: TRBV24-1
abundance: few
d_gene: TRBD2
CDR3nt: TGTGCCACCAGTGATGGTTCCGGGACTAGCGGGGGGGACTTCTACAATGAGCAGTTCTTC
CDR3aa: CATSDGSGTSGGDFYNEQFF

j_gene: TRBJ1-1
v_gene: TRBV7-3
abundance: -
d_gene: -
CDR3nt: TGTGCCAGCAGCTTAATCGCCGGGTCAGGGTCTGAAGCTTTCTTT
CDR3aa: CASSLIAGSGSEAFF

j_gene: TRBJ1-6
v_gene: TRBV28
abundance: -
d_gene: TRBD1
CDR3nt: TGTGCCAGCAGTGGGGGGGACAGGGAAAATTCACCCCTCCACTTT
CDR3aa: CASSGGDRENSPLHF

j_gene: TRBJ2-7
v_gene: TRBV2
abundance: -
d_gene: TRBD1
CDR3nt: TGTGCCAGCAGGTTGGGGACAGGCCCTACCTACGAGCAGTACTTC
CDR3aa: CASRLGTGPTYEQYF

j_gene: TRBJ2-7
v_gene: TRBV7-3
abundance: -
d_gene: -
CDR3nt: TGTGCCAGCAGCTTACTGGGCGGCGGGTCCTCCTACGAGCAGTACTTC
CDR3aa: CASSLLGGGSSYEQYF

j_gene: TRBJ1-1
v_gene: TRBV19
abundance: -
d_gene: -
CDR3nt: TGTGCCAGTAGTGACAGAAGGGCGAACACTGAAGCTTTCTTT
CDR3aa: CASSDRRANTEAFF

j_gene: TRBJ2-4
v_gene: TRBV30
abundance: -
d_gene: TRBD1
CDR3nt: TGTGCCTGGGACAGGGGCCTAGCCAAAAACATTCAGTACTTC
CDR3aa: CAWDRGLAKNIQYF

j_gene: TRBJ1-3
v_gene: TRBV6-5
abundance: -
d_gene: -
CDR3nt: TGTGCCAGCAGTTACGGAGGTTCTGGAAACACCATATATTTT
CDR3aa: CASSYGGSGNTIYF

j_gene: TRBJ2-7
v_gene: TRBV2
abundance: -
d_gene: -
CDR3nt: TGTGCCAGCGGGGCGGGTGGTCAGGGGACCTACGAGCAGTACTTC
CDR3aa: CASGAGGQGTYEQYF

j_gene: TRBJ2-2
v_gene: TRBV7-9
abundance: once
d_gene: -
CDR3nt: TGTGCCAGCAGCTTAAGTTCTAGCGGGGAGCTGTTTTTT
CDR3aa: CASSLSSSGELFF

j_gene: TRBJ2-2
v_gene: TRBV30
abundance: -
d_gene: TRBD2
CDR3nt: TGTGCCTGGAGTCTTAAAGGACTAGCGGGAGGGGGTACCGGGGAGCTGTTTTTT
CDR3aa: CAWSLKGLAGGGTGELFF

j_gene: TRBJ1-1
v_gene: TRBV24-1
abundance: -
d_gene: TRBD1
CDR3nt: TGTGCCACCAGTGGCCGGGACAGGGGCATGAACACTGAAGCTTTCTTT
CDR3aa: CATSGRDRGMNTEAFF

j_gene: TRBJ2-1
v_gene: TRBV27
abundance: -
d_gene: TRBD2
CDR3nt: TGTGCCAGCAGGAGATTCGGTGGGGCAAAAGCGGGGGTATATAACAATGAGCAGTTCTTC
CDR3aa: CASRRFGGAKAGVYNNEQFF

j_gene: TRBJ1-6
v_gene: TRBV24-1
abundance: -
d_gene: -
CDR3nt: TGTGCCACCAGTGATTCCCAACAGGGACGGTACGATTCACCCCTCCACTTT
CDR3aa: CATSDSQQGRYDSPLHF

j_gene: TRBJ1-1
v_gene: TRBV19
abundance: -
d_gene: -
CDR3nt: TGTGCCAGTAGGTCACCCGGGGGGAACACTGAAGCTTTCTTT
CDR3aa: CASRSPGGNTEAFF

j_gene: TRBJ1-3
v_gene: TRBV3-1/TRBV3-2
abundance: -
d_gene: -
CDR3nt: TGTGCCAGCAGCCAAGTACTTCGTTCTGGAAACACCATATATTTT
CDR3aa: CASSQVLRSGNTIYF

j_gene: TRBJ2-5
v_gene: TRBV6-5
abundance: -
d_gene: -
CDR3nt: TGTGCCAGCAGTACTTACCTGGTACGAGAGACCCAGTACTTC
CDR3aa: CASSTYLVRETQYF

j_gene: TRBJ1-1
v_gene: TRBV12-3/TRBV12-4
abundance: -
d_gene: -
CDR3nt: TGTGCCAGCAGTTCGGGAGTGGAAGCTTTCTTT
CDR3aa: CASSSGVEAFF

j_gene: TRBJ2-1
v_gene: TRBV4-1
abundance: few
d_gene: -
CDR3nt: TGCGCCAGCAGCCAAGTTGAGGGTAGCGGAACAACCTACAATGAGCAGTTCTTC
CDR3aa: CASSQVEGSGTTYNEQFF